This TCR beta chain was found in a study of Graves' ophthalmopathy and Graves' hyperthyroidism. Looking at the study overall: The authors collected peripheral blood at initial diagnosis, before any treatment. Study-level points and caveats: Ophthalmopathy cases were distinguished from stable hyperthyroidism by a 13-signature model, reaching 85% to 90% sensitivity and 65% to 83% specificity. The authors also found most expanded thyroid clonotypes above 0.001 frequency in blood.

Amplified TCR beta CDR3 regions were obtained using RNA transcripts as template. Second-round multiplex PCR came after a first-round RT-PCR that employed HTBI primers. TCRdb reanalysed the multiplex PCR reads using MiXCR and keeps one entry per CDR3 protein. Among over 150,000 distinct CDR3 sequences listed, over 35% were seen once. This CDR3 is built from 12 residues. Deletions cut 7 bases from V and 6 bases from J, with 12 bases between. Germline V lookup: CDR1 MNHNS, CDR2 SASEGT. Uncontrolled infections, pregnancy, lactation or other autoimmune diseases led to patient exclusion. Remarks on this clonotype: Antigen specificity is unknown.

The clonotype comes from a woman in her thirties or forties with Graves' ophthalmopathy. The chain recombines TRBV6-1 with TRBJ1-1; D perhaps matches TRBD1 (6 bases). Sequencing was carried out using peripheral blood. The CDR3 DNA reads TGTGCCAGCACCCGAGGGGGTTCTGAAGCTTTCTTT. Amino acid sequence: CASTRGGSEAFF.